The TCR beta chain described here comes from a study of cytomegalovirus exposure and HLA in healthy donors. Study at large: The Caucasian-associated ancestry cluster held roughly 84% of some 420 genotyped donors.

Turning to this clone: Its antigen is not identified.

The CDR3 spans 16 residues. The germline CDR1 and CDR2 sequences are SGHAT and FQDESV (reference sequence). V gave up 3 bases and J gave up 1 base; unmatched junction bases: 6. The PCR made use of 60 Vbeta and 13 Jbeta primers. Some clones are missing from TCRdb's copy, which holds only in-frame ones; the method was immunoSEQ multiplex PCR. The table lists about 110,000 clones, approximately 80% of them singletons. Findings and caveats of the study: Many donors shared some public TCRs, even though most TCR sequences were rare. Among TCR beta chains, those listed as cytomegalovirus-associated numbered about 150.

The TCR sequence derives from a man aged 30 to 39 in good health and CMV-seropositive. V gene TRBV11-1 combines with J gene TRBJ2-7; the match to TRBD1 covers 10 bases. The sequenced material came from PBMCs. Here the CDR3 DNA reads TGTGCCAGCAGCTTCGGGGGACAGGGGAGTTCCTACGAGCAGTACTTC. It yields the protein CASSFGGQGSSYEQYF.